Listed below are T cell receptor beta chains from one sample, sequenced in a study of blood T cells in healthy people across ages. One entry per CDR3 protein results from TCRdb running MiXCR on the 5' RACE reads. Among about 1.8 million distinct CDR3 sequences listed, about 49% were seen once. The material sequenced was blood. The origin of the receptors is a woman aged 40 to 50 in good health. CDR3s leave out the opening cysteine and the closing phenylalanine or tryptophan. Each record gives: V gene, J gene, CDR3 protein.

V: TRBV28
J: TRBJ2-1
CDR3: ASSLLGQKINEQF

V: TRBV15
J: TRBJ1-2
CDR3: ATSSYRGPNYGYT

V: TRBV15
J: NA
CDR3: ATSPPGEALHEQY

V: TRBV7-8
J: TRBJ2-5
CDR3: ASSSLPEQETQY

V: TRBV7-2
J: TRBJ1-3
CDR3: ASSQETASTIY

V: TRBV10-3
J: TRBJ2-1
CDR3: AIRTSGDLDEQF

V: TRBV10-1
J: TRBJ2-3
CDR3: ASSESSGRATDTQY

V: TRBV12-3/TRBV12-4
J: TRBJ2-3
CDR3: ASSLSGVVADTQY

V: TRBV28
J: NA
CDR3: ASRLLAGGSYNEQY

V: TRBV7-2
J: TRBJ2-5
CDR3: ASKNGLSRGETQY

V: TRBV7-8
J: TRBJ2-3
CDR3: ASSLASGGSSTDTQY

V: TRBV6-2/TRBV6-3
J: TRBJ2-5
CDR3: ATEDERLAGLETQY

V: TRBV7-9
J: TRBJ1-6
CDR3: ASSLGIQDNSPLH

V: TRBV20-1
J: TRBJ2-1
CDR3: SAQRAAGQF

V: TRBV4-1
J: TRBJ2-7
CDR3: ASSQDWATYEQY

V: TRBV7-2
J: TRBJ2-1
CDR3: ASSLPPLGIEQF

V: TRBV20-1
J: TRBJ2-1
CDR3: SARVFTSYNEQF

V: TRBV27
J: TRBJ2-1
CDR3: ASGDLTSGGQIAEQF

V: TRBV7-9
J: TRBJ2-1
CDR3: ASSFPTSGEQF

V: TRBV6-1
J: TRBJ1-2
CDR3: ASSGPGYGYT

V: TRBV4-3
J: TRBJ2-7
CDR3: ASSQDPGQSYEQY

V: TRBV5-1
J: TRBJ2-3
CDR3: ASSGTTGLRQDTQY

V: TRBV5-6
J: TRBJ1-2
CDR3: SSSLWLLQSSGYT

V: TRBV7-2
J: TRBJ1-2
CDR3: ASSQWTMGNYGYT

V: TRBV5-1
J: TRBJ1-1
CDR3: ASSLSEGARTEAF

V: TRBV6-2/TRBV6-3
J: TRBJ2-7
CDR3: ASSTGLEDYEQY

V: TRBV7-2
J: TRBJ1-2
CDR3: ASSLSPGGRNYGYT

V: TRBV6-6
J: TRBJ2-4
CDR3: ASSPDYYNEQY

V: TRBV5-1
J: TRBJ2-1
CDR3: AISYDTGGANNEQF

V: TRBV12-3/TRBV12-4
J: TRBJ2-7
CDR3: ASSSGTGRSYEQY

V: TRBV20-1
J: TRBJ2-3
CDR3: SALGLAGSPDTQY

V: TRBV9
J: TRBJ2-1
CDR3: ASSVDPIYNEQF

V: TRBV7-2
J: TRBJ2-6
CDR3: ASSLEVGSGANVLT

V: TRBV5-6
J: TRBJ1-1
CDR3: ASNWRPMNTEAF

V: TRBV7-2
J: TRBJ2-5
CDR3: ASSLGLAGNQETQY

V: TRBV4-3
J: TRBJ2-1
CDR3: ASSQGVWRGTDEQF

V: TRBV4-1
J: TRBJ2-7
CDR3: ASSPTGEGSYEQY

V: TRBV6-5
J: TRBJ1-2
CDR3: ASSSTGTGTYGYT

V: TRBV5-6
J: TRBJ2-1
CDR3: ASSWARVNEQF

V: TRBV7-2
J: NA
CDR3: AVPERGSYNEQY

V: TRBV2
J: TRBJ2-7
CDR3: ASLKVGQDKFYEQY

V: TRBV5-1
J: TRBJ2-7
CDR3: ASSLDLRTAGDPYEQY

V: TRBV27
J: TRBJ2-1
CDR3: ASIWGDEQF